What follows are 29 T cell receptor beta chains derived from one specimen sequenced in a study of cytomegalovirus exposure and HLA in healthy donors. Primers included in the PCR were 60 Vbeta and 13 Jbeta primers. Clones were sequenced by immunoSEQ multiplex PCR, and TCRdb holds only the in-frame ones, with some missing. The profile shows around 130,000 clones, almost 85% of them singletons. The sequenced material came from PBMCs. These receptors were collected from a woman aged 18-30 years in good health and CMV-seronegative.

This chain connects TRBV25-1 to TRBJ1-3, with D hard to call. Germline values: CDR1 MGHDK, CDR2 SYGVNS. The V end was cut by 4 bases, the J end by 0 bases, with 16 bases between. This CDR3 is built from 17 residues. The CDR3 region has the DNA TGTGCCAGCAGTGGAGAGCGACGTTCTAGCTCTGGAAACACCATATATTTT. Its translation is CASSGERRSSSGNTIYF.

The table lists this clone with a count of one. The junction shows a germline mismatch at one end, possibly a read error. The CDR3 here is CASTLGPLGMNTEAFF. CDR3 DNA: TGTGCCAGCACCTTGGGGCCCCTGGGCATGAACACTGAAGCTTTCTTT. The chain carries TRBV5-6 and TRBJ1-1; the D gene is possibly TRBD1 (5 bases). Germline-derived CDR1 and CDR2 are SGHDT and YYEEEE. The CDR3 spans 16 residues.

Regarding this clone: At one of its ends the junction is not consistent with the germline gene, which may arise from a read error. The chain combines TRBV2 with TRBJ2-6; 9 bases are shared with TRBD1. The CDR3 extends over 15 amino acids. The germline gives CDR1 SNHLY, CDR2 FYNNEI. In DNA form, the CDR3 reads TGTGCCAGCAGTCCACAGGGGGCTGGGGCCAACGGCCTGACTTTC. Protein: CASSPQGAGANGLTF. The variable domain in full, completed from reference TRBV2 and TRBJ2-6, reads EPEVTQTPSHQVTQMGQEVILRCVPISNHLYFYWYRQILGQKVEFLVSFYNNEISEKSEIFDDQFSVERPDGSNFTLKIRSTKLEDSAMYFCASSPQGAGANGLTFGAGSRLTVL.

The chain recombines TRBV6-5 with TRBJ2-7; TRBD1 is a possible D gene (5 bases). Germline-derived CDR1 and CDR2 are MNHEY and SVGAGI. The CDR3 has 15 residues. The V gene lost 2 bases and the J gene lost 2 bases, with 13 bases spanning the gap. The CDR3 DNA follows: TGTGCCAGCAGTTACGGCACAGGAAAAACCTACGAGCAGTACTTC. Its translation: CASSYGTGKTYEQYF.

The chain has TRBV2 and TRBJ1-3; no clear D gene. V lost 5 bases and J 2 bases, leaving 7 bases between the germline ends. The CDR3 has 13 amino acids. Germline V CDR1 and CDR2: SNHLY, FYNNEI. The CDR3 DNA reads TGTGCCAGCAGTCCCACAGCTGGAAACACCATATATTTT. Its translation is CASSPTAGNTIYF.

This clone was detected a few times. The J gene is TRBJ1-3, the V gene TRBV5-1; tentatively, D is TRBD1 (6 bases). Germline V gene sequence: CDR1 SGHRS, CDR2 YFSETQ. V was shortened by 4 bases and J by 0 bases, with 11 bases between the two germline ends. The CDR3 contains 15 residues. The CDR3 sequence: CASSTDRSSGNTIYF. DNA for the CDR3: TGCGCCAGCAGCACCGACAGGAGCTCTGGAAACACCATATATTTT.

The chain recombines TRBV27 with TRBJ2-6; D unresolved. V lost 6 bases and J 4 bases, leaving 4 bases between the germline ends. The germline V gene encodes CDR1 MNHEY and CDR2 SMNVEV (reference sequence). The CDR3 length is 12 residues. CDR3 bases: TGTGCCAGCAGCCCAGGGGCCAACGTCCTGACTTTC. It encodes CASSPGANVLTF.

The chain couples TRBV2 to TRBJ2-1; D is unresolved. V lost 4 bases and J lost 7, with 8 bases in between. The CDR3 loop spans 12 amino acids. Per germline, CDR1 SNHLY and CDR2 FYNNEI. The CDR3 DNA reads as TGTGCCAGCAGTGTTTTTTCTAATGAGCAGTTCTTC. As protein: CASSVFSNEQFF.

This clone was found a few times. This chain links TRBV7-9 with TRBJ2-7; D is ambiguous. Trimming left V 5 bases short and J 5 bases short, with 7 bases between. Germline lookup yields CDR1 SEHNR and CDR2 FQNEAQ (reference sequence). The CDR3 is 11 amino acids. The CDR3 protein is CASSRVDEQYF. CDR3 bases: TGTGCCAGCAGCCGGGTCGACGAGCAGTACTTC.

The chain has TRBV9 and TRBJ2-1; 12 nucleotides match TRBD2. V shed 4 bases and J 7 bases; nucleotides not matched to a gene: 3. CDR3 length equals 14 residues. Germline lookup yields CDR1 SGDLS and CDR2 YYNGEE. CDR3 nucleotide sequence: TGTGCCAGCAGCCCTAGCGGGGGGGCTAATGAGCAGTTCTTC. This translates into CASSPSGGANEQFF. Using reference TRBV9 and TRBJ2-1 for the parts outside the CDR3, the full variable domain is DSGVTQTPKHLITATGQRVTLRCSPRSGDLSVYWYQQSLDQGLQFLIQYYNGEERAKGNILERFSAQQFPDLHSELNLSSLELGDSALYFCASSPSGGANEQFFGPGTRLTVL.

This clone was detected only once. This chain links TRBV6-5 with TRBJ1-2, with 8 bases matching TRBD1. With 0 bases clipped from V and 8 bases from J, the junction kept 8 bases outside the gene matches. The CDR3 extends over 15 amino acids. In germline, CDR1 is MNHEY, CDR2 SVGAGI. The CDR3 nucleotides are TGTGCCAGCAGTTACTCGAGCCAGGGGGCGCGGGGCTACACCTTC. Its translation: CASSYSSQGARGYTF.

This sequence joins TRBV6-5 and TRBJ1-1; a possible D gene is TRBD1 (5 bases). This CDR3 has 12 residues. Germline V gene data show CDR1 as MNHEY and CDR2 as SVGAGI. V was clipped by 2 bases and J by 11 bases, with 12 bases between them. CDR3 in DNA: TGTGCCAGCAGTTACCGAAAAGGGGTTGCTTTCTTT. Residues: CASSYRKGVAFF.

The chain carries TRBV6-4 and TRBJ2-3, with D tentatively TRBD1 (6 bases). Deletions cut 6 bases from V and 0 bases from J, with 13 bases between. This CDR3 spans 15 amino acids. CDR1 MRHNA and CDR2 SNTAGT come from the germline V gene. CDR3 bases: TGTGCCAGCAGCGCACAGGGCAGTAGCACAGATACGCAGTATTTT. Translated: CASSAQGSSTDTQYF.

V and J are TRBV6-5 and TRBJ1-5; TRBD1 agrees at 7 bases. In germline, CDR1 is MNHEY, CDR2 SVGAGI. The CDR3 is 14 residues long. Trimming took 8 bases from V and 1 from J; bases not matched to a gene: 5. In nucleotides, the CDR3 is TGTGCCAGCCGACAGGGTGAGAGCAATCAGCCCCAGCATTTT. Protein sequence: CASRQGESNQPQHF.

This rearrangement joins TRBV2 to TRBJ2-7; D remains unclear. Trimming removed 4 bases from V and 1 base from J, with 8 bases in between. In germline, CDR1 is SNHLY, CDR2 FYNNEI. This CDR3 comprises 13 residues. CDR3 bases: TGTGCCAGCAGTGGGGCCGGATCCTACGAGCAGTACTTC. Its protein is CASSGAGSYEQYF.

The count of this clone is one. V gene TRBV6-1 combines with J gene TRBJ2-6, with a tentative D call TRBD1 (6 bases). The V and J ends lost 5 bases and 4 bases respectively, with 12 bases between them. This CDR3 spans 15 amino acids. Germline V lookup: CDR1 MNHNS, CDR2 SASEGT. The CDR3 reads CASSSRGSGANVLTF. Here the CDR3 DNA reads TGTGCCAGCAGTTCCAGGGGTTCCGGGGCCAACGTCCTGACTTTC.

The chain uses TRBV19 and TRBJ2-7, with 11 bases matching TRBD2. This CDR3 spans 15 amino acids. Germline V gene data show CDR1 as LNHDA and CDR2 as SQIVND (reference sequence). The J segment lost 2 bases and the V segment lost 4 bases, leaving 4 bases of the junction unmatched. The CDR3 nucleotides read TGTGCCAGTAGTACGACTAGCGGGGCCACCTACGAGCAGTACTTC. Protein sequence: CASSTTSGATYEQYF.

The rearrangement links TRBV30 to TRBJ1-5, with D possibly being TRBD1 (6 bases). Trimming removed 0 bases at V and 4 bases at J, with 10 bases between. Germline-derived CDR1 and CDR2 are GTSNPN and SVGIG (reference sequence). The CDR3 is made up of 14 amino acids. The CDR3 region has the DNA TGTGCCTGGAGTGTACTAGGGGGAAATCAGCCCCAGCATTTT. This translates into CAWSVLGGNQPQHF.

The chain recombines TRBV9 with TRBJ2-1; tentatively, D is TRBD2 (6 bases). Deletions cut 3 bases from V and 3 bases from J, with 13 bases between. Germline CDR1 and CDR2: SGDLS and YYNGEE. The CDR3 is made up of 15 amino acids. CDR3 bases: TGTGCCAGCAGCGCGGAGGGGCACTACTACAATGAGCAGTTCTTC. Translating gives CASSAEGHYYNEQFF.

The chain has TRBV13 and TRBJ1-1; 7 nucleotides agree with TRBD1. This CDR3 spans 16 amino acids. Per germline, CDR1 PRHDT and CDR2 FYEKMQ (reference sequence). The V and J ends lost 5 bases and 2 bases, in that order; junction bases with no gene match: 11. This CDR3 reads CASSPFEGASNTEAFF. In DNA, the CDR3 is TGTGCCAGCAGCCCTTTTGAGGGGGCGAGTAACACTGAAGCTTTCTTT.

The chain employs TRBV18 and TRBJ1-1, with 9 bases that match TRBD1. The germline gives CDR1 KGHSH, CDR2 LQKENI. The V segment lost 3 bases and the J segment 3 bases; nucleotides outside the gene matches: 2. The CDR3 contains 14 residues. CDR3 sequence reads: CASSPRQGDTEAFF. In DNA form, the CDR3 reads TGTGCCAGCTCACCTCGACAGGGGGACACTGAAGCTTTCTTT.

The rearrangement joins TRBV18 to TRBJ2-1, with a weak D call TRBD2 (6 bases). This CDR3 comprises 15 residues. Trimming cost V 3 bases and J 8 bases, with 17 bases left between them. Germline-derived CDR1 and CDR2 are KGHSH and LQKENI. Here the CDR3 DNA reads TGTGCCAGCTCACCGGAGGGCCTTCCTAGGGATGAGCAGTTCTTC. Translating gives CASSPEGLPRDEQFF.

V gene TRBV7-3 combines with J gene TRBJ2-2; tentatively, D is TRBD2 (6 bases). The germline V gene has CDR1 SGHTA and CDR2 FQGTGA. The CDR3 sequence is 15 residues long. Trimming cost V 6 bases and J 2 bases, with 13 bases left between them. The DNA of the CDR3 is TGTGCCAGCAGGTCCGGGACTCCTAACACCGGGGAGCTGTTTTTT. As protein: CASRSGTPNTGELFF.

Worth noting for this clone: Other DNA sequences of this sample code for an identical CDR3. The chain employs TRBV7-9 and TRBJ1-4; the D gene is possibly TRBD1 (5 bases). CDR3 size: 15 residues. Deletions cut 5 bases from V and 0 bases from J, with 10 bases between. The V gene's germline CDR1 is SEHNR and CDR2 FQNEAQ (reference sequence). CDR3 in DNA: TGTGCCAGCAGCCTGGGGGGTACAACTAATGAAAAACTGTTTTTT. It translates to CASSLGGTTNEKLFF.

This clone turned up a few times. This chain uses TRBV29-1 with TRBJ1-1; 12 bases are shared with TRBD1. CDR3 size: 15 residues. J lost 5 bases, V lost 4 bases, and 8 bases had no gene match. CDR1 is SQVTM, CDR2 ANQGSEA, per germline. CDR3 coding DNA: TGCAGCGTTGTCGGGACAGGGGGCAGCCAAACTGAAGCTTTCTTT. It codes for CSVVGTGGSQTEAFF.

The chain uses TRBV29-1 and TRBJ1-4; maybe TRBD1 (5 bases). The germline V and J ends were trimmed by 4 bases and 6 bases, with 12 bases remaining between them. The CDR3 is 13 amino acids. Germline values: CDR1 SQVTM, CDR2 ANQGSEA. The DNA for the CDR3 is TGCAGCGTTGTTTTGGTCAGGGATGAAAAACTGTTTTTT. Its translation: CSVVLVRDEKLFF.

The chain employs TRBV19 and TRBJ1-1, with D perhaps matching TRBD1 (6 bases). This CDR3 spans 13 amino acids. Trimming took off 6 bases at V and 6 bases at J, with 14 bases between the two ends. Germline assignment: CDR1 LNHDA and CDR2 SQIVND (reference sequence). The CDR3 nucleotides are TGTGCCAGTAGCCTAGGGGGGGACCCTGAAGCTTTCTTT. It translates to CASSLGGDPEAFF.

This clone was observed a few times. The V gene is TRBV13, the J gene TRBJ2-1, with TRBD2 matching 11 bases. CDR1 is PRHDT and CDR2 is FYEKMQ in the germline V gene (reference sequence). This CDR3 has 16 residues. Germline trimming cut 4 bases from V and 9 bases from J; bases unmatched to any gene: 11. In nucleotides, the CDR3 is TGTGCCAGCAGCTCTAACTTAGCGGGGGGGCGGGGTGAGCAGTTCTTC. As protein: CASSSNLAGGRGEQFF.

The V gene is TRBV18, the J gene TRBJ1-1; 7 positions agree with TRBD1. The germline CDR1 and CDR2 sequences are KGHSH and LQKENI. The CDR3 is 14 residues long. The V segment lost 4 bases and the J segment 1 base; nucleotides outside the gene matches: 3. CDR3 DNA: TGTGCCAGCTCACGGGGACAGCAGAACACTGAAGCTTTCTTT. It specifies CASSRGQQNTEAFF.